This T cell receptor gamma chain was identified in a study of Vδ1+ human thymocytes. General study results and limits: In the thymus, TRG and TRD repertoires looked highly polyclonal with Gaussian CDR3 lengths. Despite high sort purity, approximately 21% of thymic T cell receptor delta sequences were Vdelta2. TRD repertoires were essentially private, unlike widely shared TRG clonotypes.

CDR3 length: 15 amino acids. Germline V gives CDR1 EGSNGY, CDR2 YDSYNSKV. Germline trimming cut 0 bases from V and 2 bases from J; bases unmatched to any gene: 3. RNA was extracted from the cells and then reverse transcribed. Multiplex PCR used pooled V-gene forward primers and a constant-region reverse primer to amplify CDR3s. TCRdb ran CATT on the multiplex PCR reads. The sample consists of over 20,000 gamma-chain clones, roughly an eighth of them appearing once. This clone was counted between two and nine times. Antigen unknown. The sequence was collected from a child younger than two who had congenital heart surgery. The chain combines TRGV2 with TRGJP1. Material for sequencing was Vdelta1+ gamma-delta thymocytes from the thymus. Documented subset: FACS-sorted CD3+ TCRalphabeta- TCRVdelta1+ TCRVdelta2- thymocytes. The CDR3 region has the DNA TGTGCCACCTGGGACGGGATAACCACTGGTTGGTTCAAGATATTT. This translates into CATWDGITTGWFKIF.